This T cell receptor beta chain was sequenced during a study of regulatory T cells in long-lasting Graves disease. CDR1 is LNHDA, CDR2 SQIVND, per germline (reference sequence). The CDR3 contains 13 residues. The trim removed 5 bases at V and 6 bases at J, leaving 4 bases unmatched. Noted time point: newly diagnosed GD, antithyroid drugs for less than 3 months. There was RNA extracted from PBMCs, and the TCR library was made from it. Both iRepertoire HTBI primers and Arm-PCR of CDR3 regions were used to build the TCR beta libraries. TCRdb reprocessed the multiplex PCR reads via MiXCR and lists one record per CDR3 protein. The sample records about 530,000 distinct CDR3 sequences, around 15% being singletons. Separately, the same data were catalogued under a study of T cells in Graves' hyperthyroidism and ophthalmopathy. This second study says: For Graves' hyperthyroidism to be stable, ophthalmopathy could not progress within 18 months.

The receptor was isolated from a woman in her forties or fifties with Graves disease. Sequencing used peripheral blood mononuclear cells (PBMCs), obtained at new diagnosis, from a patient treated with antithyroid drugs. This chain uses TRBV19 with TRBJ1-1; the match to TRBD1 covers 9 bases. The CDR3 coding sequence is TGTGCCAGTAGTCGGACAGGGGTCCCTGAAGCTTTCTTT. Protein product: CASSRTGVPEAFF.